This is a list of T cell receptor beta chains from one sample in a study of OX40 agonist ivuxolimab in advanced cancers. Libraries were prepared by immunoSEQ multiplex PCR; TCRdb keeps only in-frame clonotypes and omits some of them. The sample consists of about 58,000 clones, roughly 80% of them appearing once. Sequencing was performed on CD4+ or CD8+ T cells sorted from blood, taken in a trial of the OX40 agonist ivuxolimab. Receptors were obtained from an adult with an advanced solid tumor such as melanoma, head and neck, liver or kidney cancer. Each CDR3 is given with its conserved first and last residue. Each record gives: V gene, J gene, CDR3 protein.

V: TRBV19
J: TRBJ2-3
CDR3: CASRAVPGDTQYF

V: TRBV5-1
J: TRBJ1-2
CDR3: CASSYGQLEYYGYTF

V: TRBV18
J: TRBJ2-7
CDR3: CASSPRSGKSSEQYF

V: TRBV11-2
J: TRBJ2-1
CDR3: CASSFFNEQFF

V: TRBV6-7
J: TRBJ2-3
CDR3: CASSYTIYGPGRADTQYF

V: TRBV10-1
J: TRBJ2-1
CDR3: CASIFTGSFHNEQFF

V: TRBV28
J: TRBJ2-1
CDR3: CASSPGDRYYNEQFF

V: TRBV30
J: TRBJ2-7
CDR3: CACWRESSYEQYF

V: TRBV5-1
J: TRBJ2-2
CDR3: CASSLAPSGSSNTGELFF

V: TRBV5-1
J: TRBJ2-5
CDR3: CASSGGFETQYF

V: TRBV28
J: TRBJ1-5
CDR3: CASSLSGGGRQPQHF

V: TRBV11-3
J: TRBJ1-5
CDR3: CASSLRGQPQHF

V: TRBV19
J: TRBJ2-7
CDR3: CASSISSRGLYEQYF

V: TRBV19
J: TRBJ1-5
CDR3: CASSGSGTSGQPQHF

V: TRBV12-5
J: TRBJ2-7
CDR3: CASGSTETKGGIYEQYF

V: TRBV18
J: TRBJ2-4
CDR3: CASSRQGSSGIAKNIQYF